The 5 T cell receptor beta chains listed next were all sequenced from one sample in a study of cytotoxic CD8 clonotypes in ibrutinib-treated CLL. Here immunoSEQ multiplex PCR was the method, and the copy in TCRdb shows in-frame clones only, minus some. Among about 120,000 clones listed, roughly 57% were seen once. This sample comprised PBMCs, obtained after 24 months of ibrutinib treatment. These receptors all come from a human donor with chronic lymphocytic leukemia.

This chain links TRBV7-9 with TRBJ1-1; D gene unclear. The CDR3 runs 13 residues. Trimming pared 3 bases from V and 2 bases from J, leaving 7 bases between. In germline, CDR1 is SEHNR, CDR2 FQNEAQ (reference sequence). The CDR3 loop is CASSFDYNTEAFF. CDR3 bases: TGTGCCAGCAGCTTCGATTATAACACTGAAGCTTTCTTT.

This rearrangement joins TRBV9 to TRBJ2-1; tentatively, D is TRBD1 or TRBD2 (6 bases each). Trimming left V 0 bases short and J 12 bases short, with 13 bases between. Germline CDR1 and CDR2: SGDLS and YYNGEE. The CDR3 has 13 residues. DNA of the CDR3: TGTGCCAGCAGCGTAGAAATACAGGGAGGGCAGTTCTTC. Its protein is CASSVEIQGGQFF.

V gene TRBV5-1 combines with J gene TRBJ2-7, with 8 bases fitting TRBD1. There are 13 residues in the CDR3. Germline V gene lookup returns CDR1 SGHRS and CDR2 YFSETQ. The V segment lost 3 bases and the J segment 5 bases; nucleotides outside the gene matches: 4. CDR3: CASSSLTGDEQYF. CDR3 nucleotide sequence: TGCGCCAGCAGCTCGCTGACAGGGGACGAGCAGTACTTC.

Concerning this clone itself: A single base separates this from a much larger clone, so it may be a read error. The rearrangement links TRBV18 to TRBJ2-3; D is unclear. Germline assignment: CDR1 KGHSH and CDR2 LQKENI. This CDR3 spans 11 amino acids. The ends were cut back, 2 bases at V and 3 bases at J, with 0 bases in the middle. The CDR3 DNA reads TGTGCCAGCTCACCAACAGATACGCAGTATTTT. This translates into CASSPTDTQYF.

The V and J genes are TRBV5-1 and TRBJ2-6; no clear D. The CDR3 runs 17 residues. Germline loops: CDR1 SGHRS, CDR2 YFSETQ. Trimming pared 4 bases from V and 2 bases from J, leaving 16 bases between. CDR3 loop: CASSPGVSGAGANVLTF. The CDR3 DNA sequence: TGCGCCAGCAGCCCTGGGGTGTCGGGCGCTGGGGCCAACGTCCTGACTTTC.